The 8 T cell receptor beta chains listed next were all sequenced from one sample in a study of T cells after yellow fever vaccination (dated by TCRdb to between 2018 and 2021). Preparation of the library involved 5' RACE. Sequencing instrument: Illumina HiSeq 2500. Using fastp trimming at Q25 and MiXCR clonotype assembly, TCRdb reanalyzed the public sequencing data and kept in-frame beta chains. Identical CDR3 proteins give one entry, which carries the most common genes and DNA. The sample contains roughly 500,000 distinct CDR3 sequences, roughly 19% of them found a single time. The ten largest clones add up to about 13% of the sample. The sample's treatment or condition, from its label and the paper: live attenuated yellow fever vaccine strain. The sample was PBMCs, taken 15 days after the yellow fever booster vaccination. Source of these receptors: a man aged 25 to 40 who received the YFV17D yellow fever vaccine.

This chain connects TRBV10-3 to TRBJ2-1, with TRBD2 identical over 9 bases. CDR3 length: 19 amino acids. Germline-derived CDR1 and CDR2 are ENHRY and SYGVKD. The V segment lost 4 bases and the J segment 2 bases; nucleotides outside the gene matches: 15. The chain's CDR3 is CAISGDGGLAQKPYNEQFF. Here the CDR3 DNA reads TGTGCCATCAGTGGAGATGGGGGACTAGCCCAAAAGCCCTACAATGAGCAGTTCTTC.

The chain recombines TRBV6-2 or TRBV6-3 with TRBJ1-2; D remains ambiguous. The germline V gene encodes CDR1 MNHEY and CDR2 SVGEGT. The CDR3 totals 15 residues. V was trimmed by 0 bases and J by 4 bases, leaving 12 bases between them. The DNA for the CDR3 is TGTGCCAGCAGTTACTCCGGCGGCAGGCGCTATGGCTACACCTTC. Encoded protein: CASSYSGGRRYGYTF.

This clonotype was seen at least ten times. V usage is TRBV12-3 or TRBV12-4 and J usage is TRBJ2-3; 7 bases fit TRBD1. This CDR3 has 12 residues. The ends lost 6 bases at V and 9 bases at J; junction bases unmatched: 6. CDR3 residues: CASRRTDRTQYF. CDR3 coding DNA: TGTGCCAGCAGACGGACGGACAGGACGCAGTATTTT.

This clonotype showed up many times. The V and J genes are TRBV9 and TRBJ2-1, with TRBD2 matching 8 bases. Trimming took 3 bases from V and 9 from J; bases not matched to a gene: 11. CDR3 length: 15 residues. Germline CDR1 reads SGDLS; CDR2 reads YYNGEE. The CDR3 here is CASSEGTGLGGEQFF. The CDR3, as DNA: TGTGCCAGCAGCGAGGGAACGGGACTAGGGGGTGAGCAGTTCTTC.

J is TRBJ2-5 and V is TRBV6-2 or TRBV6-3; TRBD2 is a possible D gene (5 bases). Trimming left V 6 bases short and J 7 bases short, with 21 bases between. This CDR3 has 15 residues. From germline, CDR1 is MNHEY and CDR2 SVGEGT. The DNA of the CDR3 is TGTGCCAGCAGAGCGGACTTCAGCGGACCCGGGACCCAGTACTTC. Protein sequence: CASRADFSGPGTQYF.

This clonotype was detected many times. The chain couples TRBV29-1 to TRBJ2-1, with D perhaps matching TRBD2 (6 bases). Germline lookup yields CDR1 SQVTM and CDR2 ANQGSEA. This CDR3 spans 12 amino acids. V lost 6 bases to trimming and J lost 9 bases, with 15 bases between them. The CDR3 DNA reads as TGCAGCGTCCGCCGGGGGATGGTTGAGCAGTTCTTC. The encoded protein is CSVRRGMVEQFF.

This clonotype has more than one count but fewer than ten. This chain connects TRBV28 to TRBJ1-2; D is perhaps TRBD1 (6 bases). Trimming removed 5 bases at V and 0 bases at J, with 16 bases between. CDR1 MDHEN and CDR2 SYDVKM come from the germline V gene. This CDR3 is built from 16 residues. For the CDR3, the DNA is TGTGCCAGCAGTCCACAGGGCCCTACCACTAACTATGGCTACACCTTC. This codes for CASSPQGPTTNYGYTF.

This clonotype has a count of ten or more. J is TRBJ2-1 and V is TRBV3-1, with 8 bases matching TRBD2. CDR3 length: 14 residues. The V and J ends lost 1 base and 7 bases, in that order; junction bases with no gene match: 3. Germline V gene sequence: CDR1 LGHDT, CDR2 YNNKEL (reference sequence). The CDR3 sequence: CASSQAGGLNEQFF. The CDR3 coding sequence is TGTGCCAGCAGCCAAGCGGGAGGGCTGAATGAGCAGTTCTTC.